Reported below is one TCR beta chain. In this sample, this clone turned up many times. The clone's antigen remains unknown. There are no base qualities to consult, and no much larger clone falls within one base. The data belong to a study of T cells after posttransplantation cyclophosphamide (dated by TCRdb to the mid-2010s). Regarding the complete study: T cell repertoire reconstitution was tracked by TRB sequencing after myeloablative bone marrow transplantation in which posttransplantation cyclophosphamide was used as GVHD prophylaxis. Samples from about 32 PTCy-treated patients and approximately 16 related bone marrow donors of those patients were subjected to antigen receptor sequencing. Blood from every one of the 30 to 40 PTCy patients who had 1-year posttransplant specimens underwent TRB sequencing. In 3 patients, TRB sequencing was also performed on up to 3 more blood samples taken 2 to 5.2 years after transplant, and in 4 patients, pretransplant blood was also TRB-sequenced. Because TRA and TRB clonality were tightly correlated in fewer than ten samples, subsequent TCR analyses were focused on TRB only. Public TRB sequences were queried against a database of over 3,600 sequences associated with responses to pathogens, tumor antigens, self-antigens and alloantigens. Results the study describes overall, beyond this receptor: The TRB repertoires of T cells infiltrating skin or GI tract showed only limited overlap with the TRB repertoires of T cells in blood. At 1-2 months, donor-recipient similarity was low but rose over the first year, and the later blood repertoires were often dominated by donor CD8+ memory clones. Across about 40 patients, TRB clonality was highly associated with recipient CMV seropositivity and CMV reactivation, and PTCy diversity was similar to diversity in CNI/methotrexate controls.

Explained via the paper, the treatment or condition label denotes: high-dose cyclophosphamide on days +3 and +4 as single-agent GVHD prophylaxis. Patients in the PTCy group got busulfan and fludarabine conditioning, a marrow graft from a related or unrelated donor, and cyclophosphamide on days +3 and +4. PTCy-treated patients were drawn from a prospective multi-institutional clinical trial. Mononuclear cells from peripheral blood and bone marrow were separated by Ficoll-Hypaque density centrifugation and then cryopreserved. FACS on a FACSAria II was used to sort CD4+ and CD8+ T cells, including the naive and memory subsets. Genomic DNA was the input for TRB sequencing, which was run either with the immunoSEQ assay at survey resolution or with the hsTCRB kit. Per the authors' processing: The immunoSEQ software was used for initial read processing, and the LymphoSeq R package was used for repertoire analyses. Clonality was computed as 1 minus normalized Shannon entropy, and a Gini coefficient was also calculated for each TRB dataset. Phenotypes of unsorted samples were inferred by mapping TRB sequences from sorted subsets of the recipient or donor onto unsorted samples of the same recipient. What TCRdb holds here is the immuneACCESS table cut down to in-frame rearrangements. Part of the clones is not present; checked against another copy, under half of the missing clones reflect an unresolved V gene, and the others are unexplained. V, J and clone size are taken as reported in that table, and D and trimming were inferred from the DNA itself. Across this sample there are 35,000 to 40,000 clones, with around four fifths seen only once. The top ten clonotypes cover 8.1% of the sample.

The receptor was derived from a female patient between 35 and 55 years old who received an allogeneic stem cell transplant from a related donor, was CMV-positive, and had no GVHD. Following a transplant, some T cells may be graft donor cells, not patient cells. The sequenced sample was CD4+ T cells sorted from blood, obtained roughly 2,000 days after a stem cell transplant with posttransplant cyclophosphamide.

CDR3 loop: CASTRGGVTDTQYF. The sequence in DNA is TGTGCCAGTACGCGGGGGGGCGTCACAGATACGCAGTATTTT. The chain joins TRBV19 to TRBJ2-3, with 9 central nucleotides matching TRBD2. The germline V and J ends show losses of 7 bases and 2 bases respectively, and no gene match explains 4 bases of the junction. Measured from the cysteine to the phenylalanine, the CDR3 is 14 residues long. Left in the record is the CDR3 DNA by itself, 42 bases read in frame from the first base. CDR1 and CDR2 are read off the germline V gene (reference sequence) as LNHDA and SQIVND.